These 32 T cell receptor beta chains were sequenced from one sample in a study of blood T cell repertoires in COVID-19 (dated by TCRdb to the early 2020s). Library creation used the immunoSEQ multiplex PCR assay. Sourced from immuneACCESS, this table was stored by TCRdb with only in-frame sequences that have V and J called. A share of the clones is absent; for the studies checked, an unresolved V gene accounts for under half, and the remainder has no known explanation. A total of fewer than 250,000 clones appear in this sample, just under 85% of them only once. The ten largest clones represent about 4% of the sample. The sample consisted of peripheral blood. The receptors were gathered from a man between 45 and 60 years old with acute or convalescent COVID-19.

The chain uses TRBV7-9 and TRBJ2-1, with D possibly matching TRBD1 (6 bases). Trimming stripped 3 bases from V and 5 bases from J, with 20 bases between. The length of the CDR3 is 17 residues. In germline, CDR1 is SEHNR, CDR2 FQNEAQ (reference sequence). This CDR3 is CASSFLRDTFLHNEQFF. CDR3 in DNA: TGTGCCAGCAGCTTTCTTAGGGACACCTTCCTCCACAATGAGCAGTTCTTC. Filled out from reference TRBV7-9 and TRBJ2-1, the complete variable domain reads DTGVSQNPRHKITKRGQNVTFRCDPISEHNRLYWYRQTLGQGPEFLTYFQNEAQLEKSRLLSDRFSAERPKGSFSTLEIQRTEQGDSAMYLCASSFLRDTFLHNEQFFGPGTRLTVL.

The chain uses TRBV5-1 and TRBJ2-1, with TRBD2 matching over 10 bases. Losses at the gene ends were 4 bases for V and 6 bases for J; bases not matched to a gene: 10. Per germline, CDR1 SGHRS and CDR2 YFSETQ. CDR3 length equals 16 residues. The CDR3 DNA is TGCGCCAGCAGCCGGGGGACCCTAGCGGGAGTCAATGAGCAGTTCTTC. Translation gives CASSRGTLAGVNEQFF. Complete variable domain (other parts from reference TRBV5-1 and TRBJ2-1): KAGVTQTPRYLIKTRGQQVTLSCSPISGHRSVSWYQQTPGQGLQFLFEYFSETQRNKGNFPGRFSGRQFSNSRSEMNVSTLELGDSALYLCASSRGTLAGVNEQFFGPGTRLTVL.

This chain's CDR3 is CASKKPGQMNTEAFF. The CDR3 DNA is TGTGCCAGCAAAAAACCGGGACAGATGAACACTGAAGCTTTCTTT. This sequence joins TRBV6-5 and TRBJ1-1, with 7 bases matching TRBD1. V lost 7 bases, J lost 0 bases, and 8 bases stayed unmatched. Germline CDR1 and CDR2: MNHEY and SVGAGI. The CDR3 is made up of 15 amino acids.

This chain joins TRBV27 and TRBJ1-1; D perhaps matches TRBD1 (6 bases). The CDR3 covers 15 residues. Deletions cut 7 bases from V and 5 bases from J, with 20 bases between. Germline CDR1 is MNHEY and CDR2 is SMNVEV (reference sequence). CDR3 residues: CASTLRGGHRTEAFF. CDR3 nucleotides: TGTGCCAGCACCCTCCGGGGGGGGCATAGGACTGAAGCTTTCTTT.

The V gene is TRBV7-2, the J gene TRBJ1-2, with a weak D call TRBD1 (5 bases). Germline V gene sequence: CDR1 SGHTA, CDR2 FQGNSA. The CDR3 is 13 residues long. V lost 3 bases, J lost 8 bases, and 13 bases lay in between. This chain's CDR3 is CASSLGGEVGYTF. The CDR3 DNA reads TGTGCCAGCAGCTTGGGGGGGGAAGTAGGCTACACCTTC. The variable domain in full, with the rest retrieved from reference TRBV7-2 and TRBJ1-2, is GAGVSQSPSNKVTEKGKDVELRCDPISGHTALYWYRQSLGQGLEFLIYFQGNSAPDKSGLPSDRFSAERTGGSVSTLTIQRTQQEDSAVYLCASSLGGEVGYTFGSGTRLTVV.

The rearrangement joins TRBV5-1 to TRBJ1-1, with D hard to call. Germline assignment: CDR1 SGHRS and CDR2 YFSETQ. The V and J ends lost 4 bases and 2 bases respectively, with 15 bases between them. The CDR3 is 15 residues long. The CDR3: CASSLFGEGNTEAFF. Here the CDR3 DNA reads TGCGCCAGCAGCCTGTTCGGGGAAGGAAACACTGAAGCTTTCTTT.

The genes are TRBV11-3 and TRBJ2-5; a weak D match, TRBD1 (5 bases). CDR1 SGHNT and CDR2 YENEEA come from the germline V gene. V lost 5 bases and J lost 5, with 15 bases in between. The CDR3 runs 14 residues. CDR3 nucleotide sequence: TGTGCCAGCAGCCTTGAAGGGGCCTGGGAGACCCAGTACTTC. The encoded protein is CASSLEGAWETQYF.

The V call is TRBV6-5, the J call TRBJ2-7, with 7 bases lining up with TRBD1. Germline V CDR1 and CDR2: MNHEY, SVGAGI. The CDR3 runs 14 residues. J was trimmed by 0 bases and V by 2 bases; bases with no gene match: 1. CDR3 sequence: CASSYGQASYEQYF. For the CDR3, the DNA is TGTGCCAGCAGTTACGGACAGGCCTCCTACGAGCAGTACTTC.

The chain carries TRBV6-5 and TRBJ1-1; weak D call: TRBD1 (6 bases). This CDR3 spans 14 amino acids. The germline CDR1 and CDR2 sequences are MNHEY and SVGAGI. Trimming stripped 4 bases from V and 1 base from J, with 10 bases between. The CDR3 spells CASSSQGWNTEAFF. CDR3 coding DNA: TGTGCCAGCAGTTCACAGGGATGGAACACTGAAGCTTTCTTT.

The chain couples TRBV14 to TRBJ1-6, with D possibly matching TRBD1 (5 bases). This CDR3 is 14 amino acids long. Germline CDR1 is SGHDN and CDR2 is FVKESK. V lost 6 bases and J 11 bases, leaving 17 bases between the germline ends. The CDR3 DNA sequence: TGTGCCAGCAGTCGGACCCACAGGTACACACCCCTCCACTTT. It yields the protein CASSRTHRYTPLHF.

The chain is built from TRBV28 and TRBJ1-5; TRBD1 is a possible D gene (6 bases). The CDR3 length is 15 residues. Trimming took 3 bases from V and 7 from J, leaving 16 bases between them. Germline V gene data show CDR1 as MDHEN and CDR2 as SYDVKM. CDR3 nucleotides: TGTGCCAGCAGTTTTGGCGCCTCCAGGGGCCAGCCCCAGCATTTT. It codes for CASSFGASRGQPQHF.

In this sample, this clone turned up a few times. The chain joins TRBV7-6 to TRBJ1-1; 10 positions match TRBD1. The V gene end was trimmed by 4 bases and the J gene end by 5 bases; junction bases not matched to a gene: 7. The CDR3 contains 15 residues. Per the germline V gene, CDR1 is SGHVS and CDR2 is FNYEAQ. DNA of the CDR3: TGTGCCAGCAGCTCGAGGGGGACAGGGGTTACTGAAGCTTTCTTT. This translates into CASSSRGTGVTEAFF. The full variable domain, its missing parts supplied by reference TRBV7-6 and TRBJ1-1, is GAGVSQSPRYKVTKRGQDVALRCDPISGHVSLYWYRQALGQGPEFLTYFNYEAQQDKSGLPNDRFSAERPEGSISTLTIQRTEQRDSAMYRCASSSRGTGVTEAFFGQGTRLTVV.

This sequence joins TRBV7-9 and TRBJ2-6; 13 nucleotides line up with TRBD2. The germline CDR1 and CDR2 sequences are SEHNR and FQNEAQ (reference sequence). The CDR3 is 19 amino acids. Losses at the gene ends were 5 bases for V and 0 bases for J; bases not matched to a gene: 7. The CDR3 reads CASSQGLAGSFSGANVLTF. CDR3 bases: TGTGCCAGCAGCCAGGGACTAGCGGGATCCTTCTCTGGGGCCAACGTCCTGACTTTC. Full variable domain (missing parts from reference TRBV7-9 and TRBJ2-6): DTGVSQNPRHKITKRGQNVTFRCDPISEHNRLYWYRQTLGQGPEFLTYFQNEAQLEKSRLLSDRFSAERPKGSFSTLEIQRTEQGDSAMYLCASSQGLAGSFSGANVLTFGAGSRLTVL.

This clone was observed a few times. The rearrangement joins TRBV10-2 to TRBJ2-5; 10 bases line up with TRBD2. J lost 7 bases, V lost 6 bases, and 20 bases had no gene match. CDR1 is WSHSY, CDR2 SAAADI, per germline. The CDR3 has 18 amino acids. The CDR3 nucleotides are TGCGCCAGCAGGCCCAGCGGGGGAGCTAGCGGGAGTTTTGGGACCCAGTACTTC. Amino acids: CASRPSGGASGSFGTQYF.

This rearrangement joins TRBV30 to TRBJ2-2, with D possibly TRBD1 on 6 matching bases. CDR1 and CDR2 (germline): GTSNPN, SVGIG (reference sequence). Trimming removed 1 base at V and 6 bases at J, with 6 bases between. The CDR3 is 12 residues long. CDR3 amino acids: CAWSAGAGELFF. The CDR3 coding sequence is TGTGCCTGGAGTGCAGGGGCCGGGGAGCTGTTTTTT.

This clone has just one count. The rearrangement joins TRBV7-9 to TRBJ1-1; D not resolved. Germline values: CDR1 SEHNR, CDR2 FQNEAQ (reference sequence). The length of the CDR3 is 15 residues. Trimming removed 5 bases from V and 5 bases from J, with 18 bases in between. CDR3 in DNA: TGTGCCAGCAGCCAGAGCTTGACGGGCGGGACTGAAGCTTTCTTT. It codes for CASSQSLTGGTEAFF.

The V and J genes are TRBV19 and TRBJ2-1, with 8 bases that match TRBD2. After removal of 3 bases from V and 2 bases from J, the junction contained 6 bases not matched to a gene. The CDR3 has 16 residues. Germline CDR1 is LNHDA and CDR2 is SQIVND (reference sequence). In nucleotides, the CDR3 is TGTGCCAGTAGTATCCCCGGGACTAGTACCTACAATGAGCAGTTCTTC. Amino acid sequence: CASSIPGTSTYNEQFF.

The CDR3 sequence is CASSQDIPETQYF. The CDR3 DNA is TGTGCCAGCAGCCAAGATATCCCTGAGACCCAGTACTTC. This chain uses TRBV14 with TRBJ2-5; D remains ambiguous. The CDR3 is made up of 13 amino acids. V was clipped by 0 bases and J by 5 bases, with 7 bases between them. Germline loops: CDR1 SGHDN, CDR2 FVKESK.

The CDR3 DNA reads TGTGCCAGCGTAAAAGCTGGAGAACGGTTCTATGGCTACACCTTC. This encodes CASVKAGERFYGYTF. V is TRBV5-6 and J is TRBJ1-2; D remains unclear. The CDR3 length is 15 residues. Trimming stripped 7 bases from V and 4 bases from J, with 20 bases between. CDR1 and CDR2 (germline): SGHDT, YYEEEE.

This clone was seen a few times. This sequence joins TRBV19 and TRBJ1-1; unclear D gene. V lost 5 bases and J 5 bases, leaving 12 bases between the germline ends. CDR3 length: 13 amino acids. The germline V gene has CDR1 LNHDA and CDR2 SQIVND (reference sequence). The DNA of the CDR3 is TGTGCCAGTAGTGTCAAGGGAGATACTGAAGCTTTCTTT. This codes for CASSVKGDTEAFF.

This clone was seen ten or more times. V and J are TRBV30 and TRBJ1-6, with TRBD1 matching over 9 bases. Trimming at V came to 0 bases and at J to 7 bases, leaving 4 bases not matched to a gene. The CDR3 sequence is 15 residues long. Per the germline V gene, CDR1 is GTSNPN and CDR2 is SVGIG (reference sequence). This chain's CDR3 is CAWSVSGQGNSPLHF. The CDR3 nucleotides are TGTGCCTGGAGTGTATCAGGACAGGGGAATTCACCCCTCCACTTT.

The V gene is TRBV6-5, the J gene TRBJ1-3, with D unclear. The length of the CDR3 is 13 residues. Per the germline V gene, CDR1 is MNHEY and CDR2 is SVGAGI. Trimming took 0 bases from V and 8 from J, leaving 8 bases between them. The CDR3: CASSYSTRHTIYF. The CDR3 region has the DNA TGTGCCAGCAGTTACTCGACAAGGCACACCATATATTTT.

The chain joins TRBV28 to TRBJ1-6, with D tentatively TRBD1 (6 bases). The V end was cut by 1 base, the J end by 0 bases, with 13 bases between. Germline-derived CDR1 and CDR2 are MDHEN and SYDVKM. The CDR3 is 18 amino acids. The CDR3 DNA follows: TGTGCCAGCAGTTTATCTGGACAGATTAGCTCCTATAATTCACCCCTCCACTTT. This encodes CASSLSGQISSYNSPLHF.

The genes are TRBV6-2 or TRBV6-3 and TRBJ1-6; D unresolved. CDR3 length equals 13 residues. Germline-derived CDR1 and CDR2 are MNHEY and SVGEGT. Trimming shortened V by 5 bases and J by 7 bases, and 9 bases separated the two germline ends. The CDR3 nucleotides are TGTGCCAGCAGTCCGACTCCGAATTCACCCCTCCACTTT. It codes for CASSPTPNSPLHF.

This clone appeared a single time. J is TRBJ2-7 and V is TRBV20-1, with a tentative D call TRBD2 (6 bases). The CDR3 is made up of 13 amino acids. With 3 bases removed from V and 3 bases from J, the gap between germline ends came to 12 bases. Germline CDR1 is DFQATT and CDR2 is SNEGSKA (reference sequence). CDR3 sequence (DNA): TGCAGTGCTAGTACTAGCAAAGACTACGAGCAGTACTTC. Its protein product is CSASTSKDYEQYF.

V and J are TRBV10-1 and TRBJ2-3; the match to TRBD1 covers 9 bases. The CDR3 is 16 amino acids. The V and J ends lost 0 bases and 5 bases, in that order; junction bases with no gene match: 6. Germline CDR1 reads WNHNN; CDR2 reads SYGVQD (reference sequence). CDR3 sequence: CASSESTGGRRDTQYF. In nucleotides, the CDR3 is TGCGCCAGCAGTGAGTCGACAGGGGGTCGGCGAGATACGCAGTATTTT.

In its sample, this clone was seen a few times. V usage is TRBV5-5 and J usage is TRBJ2-2; possibly TRBD2 for D (7 bases). Trimming shortened V by 7 bases and J by 6 bases, and 13 bases separated the two germline ends. This CDR3 spans 13 amino acids. In germline, CDR1 is SGHKS, CDR2 YYEKEE (reference sequence). The CDR3 DNA follows: TGTGCCAGCTTCCTCGGGGGGCCCGGGGAGCTGTTTTTT. Encoded protein: CASFLGGPGELFF.

The CDR3 DNA follows: TGTGCCAGCAGCTTTGGGGCGCGGGGAGGAGGCTACACCTTC. This gives the protein CASSFGARGGGYTF. The rearrangement links TRBV5-6 to TRBJ1-2; TRBD1 might be the D (5 bases). CDR3 size: 14 residues. The V and J ends lost 2 bases and 8 bases respectively, with 16 bases between them. Germline CDR1 reads SGHDT; CDR2 reads YYEEEE.

The chain recombines TRBV24-1 with TRBJ1-2; the match to TRBD1 covers 7 bases. This CDR3 comprises 14 residues. V was pared by 7 bases and J by 7 bases, with 11 bases of the junction left unmatched. Germline CDR1 is KGHDR and CDR2 is SFDVKD. CDR3 coding DNA: TGTGCCACCAGCCCTGCCGACAGGGATTCTGGCTACACCTTC. Its translation is CATSPADRDSGYTF.

The rearrangement links TRBV11-2 to TRBJ2-1; weak D call: TRBD2 (5 bases). The CDR3 totals 14 residues. The V end was cut by 5 bases, the J end by 0 bases, with 8 bases between. Germline V lookup: CDR1 SGHAT, CDR2 FQNNGV. The CDR3 loop is CASSPGDSYNEQFF. For the CDR3, the DNA is TGTGCCAGCAGCCCCGGGGACTCCTACAATGAGCAGTTCTTC.

The DNA for the CDR3 is TGTGCCAGCAGCACGGGACTAGCGGGAGGAGATGAGCAGTTCTTC. This gives the protein CASSTGLAGGDEQFF. The V gene is TRBV9, the J gene TRBJ2-1; 15 bases are shared with TRBD2. Looked up from germline, CDR1 is SGDLS and CDR2 is YYNGEE. The CDR3 contains 15 residues. With V trimmed by 4 bases and J by 8 bases, 4 bases remained unmatched.

This clone has more than one count but fewer than ten. The rearrangement joins TRBV6-5 to TRBJ1-2, with a weak D call TRBD1 (6 bases). With 2 bases removed from V and 7 bases from J, the gap between germline ends came to 14 bases. Germline values: CDR1 MNHEY, CDR2 SVGAGI. The length of the CDR3 is 14 residues. CDR3 sequence reads: CASSYRTVRGGYTF. CDR3 sequence (DNA): TGTGCCAGCAGTTACAGGACGGTCAGGGGTGGCTACACCTTC.